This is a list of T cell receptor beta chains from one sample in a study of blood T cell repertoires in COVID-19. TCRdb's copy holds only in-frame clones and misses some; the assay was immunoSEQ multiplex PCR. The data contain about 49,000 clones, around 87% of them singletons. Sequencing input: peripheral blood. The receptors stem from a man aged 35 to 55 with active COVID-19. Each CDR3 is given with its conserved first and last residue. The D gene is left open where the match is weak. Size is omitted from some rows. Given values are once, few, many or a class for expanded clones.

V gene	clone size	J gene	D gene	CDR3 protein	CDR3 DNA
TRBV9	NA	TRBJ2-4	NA	CASSAGDIQYF	TGTGCCAGCAGCGCCGGAGACATTCAGTACTTC
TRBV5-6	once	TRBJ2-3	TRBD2	CASSFVAGGGSTDTQYF	TGTGCCAGCAGCTTCGTAGCGGGAGGTGGTAGCACAGATACGCAGTATTTT
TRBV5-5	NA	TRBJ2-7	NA	CASSITGRQYF	TGTGCCAGCAGCATAACAGGGAGGCAGTACTTC
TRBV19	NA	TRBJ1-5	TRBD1	CASISGQGGHQPQHF	TGTGCCAGTATCTCCGGACAGGGGGGTCATCAGCCCCAGCATTTT
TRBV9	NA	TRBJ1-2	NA	CASSSGQYGYTF	TGTGCCAGCAGTTCCGGACAGTATGGCTACACCTTC
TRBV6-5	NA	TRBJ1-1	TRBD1	CASSPDLTGAGAFF	TGTGCCAGCAGCCCAGACTTGACAGGGGCTGGGGCTTTCTTT
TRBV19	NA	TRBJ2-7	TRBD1	CASSSSGTGGIEQYF	TGTGCCAGTAGCTCCTCCGGGACAGGGGGCATCGAGCAGTACTTC
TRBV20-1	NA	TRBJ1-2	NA	CSASNRTNYGYTF	TGCAGTGCTAGTAACAGAACTAACTATGGCTACACCTTC
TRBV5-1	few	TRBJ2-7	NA	CASSSLPGGSSYEQYF	TGCGCCAGCAGCTCATTGCCCGGGGGTAGCTCCTACGAGCAGTACTTC
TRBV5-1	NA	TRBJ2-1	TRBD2	CASSRLAGEHNEQFF	TGCGCCAGCAGCCGACTAGCGGGAGAGCACAATGAGCAGTTCTTC
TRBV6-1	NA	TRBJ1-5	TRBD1	CASSETDRGPSNQPQHF	TGTGCCAGCAGTGAAACGGACAGGGGGCCTAGCAATCAGCCCCAGCATTTT
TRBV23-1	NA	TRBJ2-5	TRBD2	CASSQGLRDRVRGGRAQETQYF	TGCGCCAGCAGTCAAGGTCTACGCGACAGGGTTAGGGGCGGGAGGGCCCAAGAGACCCAGTACTTC
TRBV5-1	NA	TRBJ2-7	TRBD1	CASSLLKDRGQYEQYF	TGCGCCAGCAGCTTGCTAAAGGACAGGGGGCAGTACGAGCAGTACTTC
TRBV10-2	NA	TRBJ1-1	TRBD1	CASRDGQGRTEAFF	TGCGCCAGCAGGGATGGACAGGGTAGGACTGAAGCTTTCTTT
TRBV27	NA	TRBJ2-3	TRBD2	CASGRGSGTNTDTQYF	TGTGCCAGCGGCCGAGGTAGCGGGACAAACACAGATACGCAGTATTTT
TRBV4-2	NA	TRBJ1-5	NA	CASSPHFLGRVNQPQHF	TGTGCCAGCAGCCCACACTTCTTGGGGAGGGTCAATCAGCCCCAGCATTTT
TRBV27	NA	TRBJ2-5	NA	CASSSPNKETQYF	TGTGCCAGCAGTTCTCCCAACAAAGAGACCCAGTACTTC
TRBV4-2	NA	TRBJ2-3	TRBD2	CASSPKDSGRVKDTQYF	TGTGCCAGCAGCCCCAAAGATAGCGGGAGAGTTAAAGATACGCAGTATTTT
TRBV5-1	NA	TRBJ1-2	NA	CASSLQGANYGYTF	TGCGCCAGCAGCTTACAGGGAGCTAACTATGGCTACACCTTC
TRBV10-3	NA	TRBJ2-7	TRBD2	CAISDSWREGNEQYF	TGTGCCATCAGTGACAGCTGGCGGGAGGGCAACGAGCAGTACTTC
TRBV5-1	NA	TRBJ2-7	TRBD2	CASSLAGTTADEQYF	TGCGCCAGCAGCTTGGCCGGGACTACCGCGGACGAGCAGTACTTC
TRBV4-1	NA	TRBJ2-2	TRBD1	CASSPDRAALLLPNTGELFF	TGCGCCAGCAGCCCGGACAGGGCCGCGCTTTTACTCCCGAACACCGGGGAGCTGTTTTTT
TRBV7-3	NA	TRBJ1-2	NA	CASSLSRRPNYGYTF	TGTGCCAGCAGCTTAAGCCGGCGGCCAAACTATGGCTACACCTTC
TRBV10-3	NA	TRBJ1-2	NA	CAITLNQGSINYGYTF	TGTGCCATCACCTTAAACCAGGGGAGCATAAACTATGGCTACACCTTC
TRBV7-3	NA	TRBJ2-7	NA	CASSLLGSASYEQYF	TGTGCCAGCAGCTTATTGGGCTCGGCCTCCTACGAGCAGTACTTC
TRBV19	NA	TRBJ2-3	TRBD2	CASSIRSGTSTDTQYF	TGTGCCAGTAGTATACGGAGCGGGACCAGCACAGATACGCAGTATTTT
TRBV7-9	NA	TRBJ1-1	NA	CASTQRGGLGTEAFF	TGTGCCAGCACCCAACGGGGGGGGCTGGGAACTGAAGCTTTCTTT